Listed below are T cell receptor beta chains from one sample, sequenced in a study of shared clonotypes between healthy human individuals. Sequenced by immunoSEQ multiplex PCR; TCRdb stores in-frame clones only, minus some. This table holds about 1.1 million clones, about 80% found once. Sample: memory CD4+ T cells from PBMCs. The receptors here all came from a man younger than 35 in good health. Some clones in this sample may be carry-over from other donors' samples. The CDR3 runs from the conserved cysteine through the conserved F or W. Each record gives: D gene, J gene, V gene, clone size, CDR3 DNA, CDR3 protein. The D gene is left open where the match is weak. Not every row has a clone size; where given, it reads once, few, many or a size class.

- TRBJ1-1 TRBV14 few TGTGCCAGCAGCCCCAGGCACGGGACGGCACCCCTGGGAGCTTTCTTT CASSPRHGTAPLGAFF
TRBD1 TRBJ2-3 TRBV4-2 few TGTGCCAGCAGCCTACAACCTACAGGGGCCGGAGATACGCAGTATTTT CASSLQPTGAGDTQYF
- TRBJ1-4 TRBV6-1 - TGTGCCAGCATGACGGGGAGGGGTGAAAAACTGTTTTTT CASMTGRGEKLFF
TRBD2 TRBJ2-5 TRBV4-2 - TGTGCCAGCAGCCCCTTACTAGCGGGAATGGGAGAGACCCAGTACTTC CASSPLLAGMGETQYF
- TRBJ2-7 TRBV5-1 many TGCGCCAGCAGCCTAAGACGGGACTCCTACGAGCAGTACTTC CASSLRRDSYEQYF
TRBD2 TRBJ2-7 TRBV18 - TGTGCCAGCTCACCGGGACTAGCGGGAAAGCAGTACTTC CASSPGLAGKQYF
- TRBJ2-3 TRBV11-2 - TGTGCCAGCAGCTCATGGAGGGATTTGAGCACAGATACGCAGTATTTT CASSSWRDLSTDTQYF
- TRBJ2-1 TRBV7-2 - TGTGCCAGCAGCTTAGGGTGGGCTAGCCTCTACAATGAGCAGTTCTTC CASSLGWASLYNEQFF
- TRBJ1-2 TRBV5-6 once TGTGCCAGCAGCTTGTTTCGAGGGCAAAACTATGGCTACACCTTC CASSLFRGQNYGYTF
- TRBJ2-7 TRBV18 few TGTGCCAGCTCCGAAGAACAGCTGAGCTCCTACGAGCAGTACTTC CASSEEQLSSYEQYF
TRBD2 TRBJ2-1 TRBV15 few TGTGCCACCCTAGGGACTAGCGGGATGAATGAGCAGTTCTTC CATLGTSGMNEQFF
- TRBJ1-1 TRBV5-1 - TGCGCCAGCAGCTTGGTAGCAGGGCTGAACACTGAAGCTTTCTTT CASSLVAGLNTEAFF
TRBD1 TRBJ2-7 TRBV28 - TGTGCCAGCAGGGCCGGGACAGGGGGGTACGAGCAGTACTTC CASRAGTGGYEQYF
- TRBJ1-4 TRBV9 - TGTGCCAGCAGCTTCTCCATGAGTCTTAATGAAAAACTGTTTTTT CASSFSMSLNEKLFF
- TRBJ2-1 TRBV9 - TGTGCCAGCAGCGTGGGGGGCCCATACAATGAGCAGTTCTTC CASSVGGPYNEQFF
- TRBJ2-1 TRBV30 once TGTGCCTGGAGCGAGGAGACAGGCTACAATGAGCAGTTCTTC CAWSEETGYNEQFF
TRBD1 TRBJ2-7 TRBV19 - TGTGCCAGTAGTAAGGGACAGGAAACCTACGAGCAGTACTTC CASSKGQETYEQYF
- TRBJ1-2 TRBV19 - TGTGCCAGTACCCAAACGGACCGGTCGGTTGGCTACACCTTC CASTQTDRSVGYTF
- TRBJ2-5 TRBV6-1 once TGTGCCAGCAGTGCCGGGGACCAAGAGACCCAGTACTTC CASSAGDQETQYF
TRBD1 TRBJ2-5 TRBV30 - TGTGCCTGGAGTGTAGGCCTGACAGGGGGCGCGAGGGAGACCCAGTACTTC CAWSVGLTGGARETQYF
- TRBJ1-4 TRBV5-6 - TGTGCCAGCAGCTTGGAACGGGATACGCATGAAAAACTGTTTTTT CASSLERDTHEKLFF
- TRBJ2-1 TRBV27 - TGTGCCAGCAGTTTAAGAAGGGATCGCCCCCGCAAGGGGAATGAGCAGTTCTTC CASSLRRDRPRKGNEQFF
TRBD1 TRBJ1-1 TRBV11-2 - TGTGCCAGCAGCATGGACAGGGTGAACACTGAAGCTTTCTTT CASSMDRVNTEAFF
TRBD2 TRBJ2-7 TRBV4-2 - TGTGCCAGCAGCCCAAGCGGGGGGAGCTCCTACGAGCAGTACTTC CASSPSGGSSYEQYF
- TRBJ2-1 TRBV27 - TGTGCCAGCAGTCCACCCAGACAGTTCTCCTACAATGAGCAGTTCTTC CASSPPRQFSYNEQFF
- TRBJ1-2 TRBV29-1 - TGCAGCGTTGCAAGGCAGGGGTATGGCTACACCTTC CSVARQGYGYTF
TRBD1 TRBJ2-6 TRBV4-1 - TGCGCCAGCAGCCTTTCGGCAGGGGGCGCTGGGGCCAACGTCCTGACTTTC CASSLSAGGAGANVLTF
TRBD2 TRBJ2-1 TRBV27 - TGTGCCAGCAGTTTTACGGGACTAGTCTACAATGAGCAGTTCTTC CASSFTGLVYNEQFF
TRBD1 TRBJ1-3 TRBV19 - TGTGCCAGTAAGGCAGGGGGCACCTCTGGAAACACCATATATTTT CASKAGGTSGNTIYF
- TRBJ1-1 TRBV28 - TGTGCCAGCAGTCTCCCGCTGAGCACTGAAGCTTTCTTT CASSLPLSTEAFF
TRBD2 TRBJ2-1 TRBV28 many TGTGCCAGCACAGGTAGCGGGAGCCCTAGCTCCTACAATGAGCAGTTCTTC CASTGSGSPSSYNEQFF
- TRBJ1-1 TRBV5-6 few TGTGCCAGCAGCTTGACTGGACACCCGGGGACTGAAGCTTTCTTT CASSLTGHPGTEAFF
TRBD2 TRBJ2-1 TRBV13 - TGTGCCAGCAGCTTACAGGGCGGGAGGCACTCGGATGAGCAGTTCTTC CASSLQGGRHSDEQFF
TRBD2 TRBJ2-2 TRBV11-2 - TGTGCCAGCAGTCGGGAGCGGGAGACATACACCGGGGAGCTGTTTTTT CASSRERETYTGELFF
- TRBJ1-1 TRBV15 once TGTGCCACCAGCAGAGATGTAGTAGACACTGAAGCTTTCTTT CATSRDVVDTEAFF
TRBD2 TRBJ2-3 TRBV6-4 - TGTGCCAGCAGAGGACTAGCGGGAGAGGATACGCAGTATTTT CASRGLAGEDTQYF
- TRBJ1-3 TRBV4-3 - TGCGCCAGCAGGGGACCTGGAAACACCATATATTTT CASRGPGNTIYF
- TRBJ1-2 TRBV20-1 - TGCAGTGCTAGAGCTGCCTATGGCTACACCTTC CSARAAYGYTF